Reported below is one T cell receptor beta chain. Its target is not known. 5'RACE template switching added a universal primer site and UMIs to TCR cDNA. TCRdb recomputed calls from the 5' RACE reads with MiXCR, one row per CDR3 protein. The sample shows hundreds of thousands of distinct CDR3 sequences, around 3.6% of them seen only once. CDR1 and CDR2 (germline): SGHRS, YFSETQ. V was cut by 4 bases and J by 1 base, with 9 bases left in between. The CDR3 totals 14 residues. The entry originates in a study of T cells after yellow fever vaccination. Study results and limitations: The booster response re-showed most primary clones: around 97% CD4, 88% CD8.

The source material was PBMCs, sampled on the day of the yellow fever booster vaccination. This TCR was sampled from a man aged 18-30 years who received the YFV17D yellow fever vaccine. The rearrangement uses TRBV5-1 and TRBJ2-1; D is undetermined. The CDR3, as DNA: TGCGCCAGCAGCCCCACCGTATCCTACAATGAGCAGTTCTTC. Translating gives CASSPTVSYNEQFF.